The T cell receptor beta chain described here comes from a study of blood T cell repertoires in COVID-19. The wider study: Samples of COVID-19 (acute and convalescent) were obtained from the United States, Italy and Spain. PBMCs, B-cell-depleted T cells, or T cells were the source of the cDNA or gDNA that made up the material.

This CDR3 has 15 residues. Trimming took off 0 bases at V and 4 bases at J, with 11 bases between the two ends. Germline loops: CDR1 SGDLS, CDR2 YYNGEE. Authors' processing steps: Amplification of reference gene primers provided the estimated nucleated cell counts. Some clones are missing from TCRdb's copy, which holds only in-frame ones; the method was immunoSEQ multiplex PCR. The V and J calls and the clone size are those of that table, but D and trimming were determined from the DNA. The data hold 200,000 or so clones, with about nine tenths observed a single time. The genes are TRBV9 and TRBJ1-5; the D is unclear. The specimen was peripheral blood. The receptor's source is a woman aged 55 to 70 with acute or convalescent COVID-19. The CDR3 coding sequence is TGTGCCAGCAGCGTAGGGGGAGCGCGTAATCAGCCCCAGCATTTT. Translation gives CASSVGGARNQPQHF.